Below, 21 T cell receptor beta chains from the same sample are listed, as sequenced in a study of shared clonotypes between healthy human individuals. Measured with immunoSEQ multiplex PCR; TCRdb has only the in-frame clones, and not every one. This sample has about 2.4 million clones, with approximately 93% found just once. Sequencing was done on a sample of naive CD4+ T cells from PBMCs. As for subset: CD45RA+ positively selected. The receptor source for this set is a young man in good health. Some clones in this sample may be carry-over from other donors' samples.

The chain uses TRBV15 and TRBJ2-5; the D call may be TRBD1 or TRBD2 (5 bases each). CDR3 length: 15 residues. Germline assignment: CDR1 LNHNV and CDR2 YYDKDF (reference sequence). V lost 0 bases and J lost 1, with 9 bases in between. For the CDR3, the DNA is TGTGCCACCAGCAGAGATTCCGGGGCCCAAGAGACCCAGTACTTC. This sequence encodes CATSRDSGAQETQYF.

The CDR3 coding sequence is TGTGCCAGCAGCGCCACTAGCGGTCGCGTGGATACGCAGTATTTT. Its translation: CASSATSGRVDTQYF. The rearrangement uses TRBV2 and TRBJ2-3, with 8 bases lining up with TRBD2. This CDR3 has 15 amino acids. Germline CDR1 is SNHLY and CDR2 is FYNNEI. J was trimmed by 6 bases and V by 6 bases; bases with no gene match: 11.

The chain has TRBV18 and TRBJ2-1, with 7 bases fitting TRBD1. Germline CDR1 KGHSH, CDR2 LQKENI. Trimming removed 3 bases from V and 0 bases from J; junction bases left unmatched: 2. The CDR3 contains 15 residues. This chain's CDR3 is CASSPAGGSYNEQFF. The CDR3 DNA sequence: TGTGCCAGCTCACCGGCAGGGGGCTCCTACAATGAGCAGTTCTTC.

The chain couples TRBV19 to TRBJ1-2, with 9 bases identical to TRBD1. The germline CDR1 and CDR2 sequences are LNHDA and SQIVND (reference sequence). V gave up 6 bases and J gave up 8 bases; unmatched junction bases: 4. This CDR3 is 12 amino acids long. In DNA, the CDR3 is TGTGCCAGTAGGTACAGGGGGCCGGGCTACACCTTC. Its protein product is CASRYRGPGYTF.

As for this clone: Other DNA sequences within the sample encode an identical CDR3. The chain has TRBV6-5 and TRBJ1-5; possibly TRBD1 for D (5 bases). The CDR3 contains 13 residues. V lost 2 bases and J lost 7, with 9 bases in between. Germline loops: CDR1 MNHEY, CDR2 SVGAGI. The CDR3 DNA follows: TGTGCCAGCAGTTACCGCGGGGGGCAGCCCCAGCATTTT. Translated: CASSYRGGQPQHF.

V gene TRBV19 combines with J gene TRBJ2-5, with D hard to call. CDR3 length: 13 residues. Germline V lookup: CDR1 LNHDA, CDR2 SQIVND (reference sequence). Deletions cut 3 bases from V and 5 bases from J, with 10 bases between. DNA for the CDR3: TGTGCCAGTAGTATGCCCCTAGGGGAGACCCAGTACTTC. Encoded protein: CASSMPLGETQYF.

The V gene is TRBV2, the J gene TRBJ1-2; TRBD1 matches 7 bases. The germline gives CDR1 SNHLY, CDR2 FYNNEI. This CDR3 has 14 residues. The junction had 4 bases not matched to a gene; V was cut back by 5 bases and J by 1 base. CDR3 nucleotides: TGTGCCAGCAGTAGGACAGGACTTAACTATGGCTACACCTTC. Amino acids: CASSRTGLNYGYTF.

The J gene is TRBJ2-7, the V gene TRBV11-2; a weak D match, TRBD1 (6 bases). Germline CDR1 is SGHAT and CDR2 is FQNNGV. The V and J ends lost 5 bases and 7 bases respectively, with 18 bases between them. This CDR3 has 14 residues. The CDR3 protein is CASSNQTGLGEQYF. The CDR3 coding sequence is TGTGCCAGCAGCAACCAAACAGGGCTTGGAGAGCAGTACTTC.

The chain has TRBV6-5 and TRBJ2-1; maybe TRBD2 (6 bases). V lost 7 bases and J 6 bases, leaving 19 bases between the germline ends. This CDR3 is built from 15 residues. Germline CDR1 MNHEY, CDR2 SVGAGI. CDR3 sequence (DNA): TGTGCCAGCACCGTACGTCCCGGGACTCCCAATGAGCAGTTCTTC. Its translation is CASTVRPGTPNEQFF.

The V and J genes are TRBV28 and TRBJ1-2; 10 bases are shared with TRBD1. V lost 8 bases and J lost 2; bases outside the gene matches: 8. CDR3 size: 15 residues. Germline V CDR1 and CDR2: MDHEN, SYDVKM. In DNA, the CDR3 is TGTGCCAGCCGCTTATGGGACAGGGGAAACTATGGCTACACCTTC. Translating it yields CASRLWDRGNYGYTF.

The rearrangement links TRBV28 to TRBJ1-2, with 9 bases that match TRBD1. The CDR3 covers 15 residues. V lost 10 bases and J lost 7; bases outside the gene matches: 16. Germline V gene data show CDR1 as MDHEN and CDR2 as SYDVKM. The CDR3 is CANCSPGTGFGGYTF. The CDR3 DNA follows: TGTGCCAACTGCAGTCCCGGGACAGGGTTTGGTGGCTACACCTTC.

V is TRBV7-9 and J is TRBJ1-1; TRBD1 agrees at 7 bases. This CDR3 comprises 17 residues. The V gene's germline CDR1 is SEHNR and CDR2 FQNEAQ (reference sequence). With 4 bases clipped from V and 3 bases from J, the junction kept 14 bases outside the gene matches. The CDR3, as DNA: TGTGCCAGCAGCTCATCACTGGGACAGAATTTTCACACTGAAGCTTTCTTT. This sequence encodes CASSSSLGQNFHTEAFF.

Note on this clone: Other DNA sequences in the sample encode the same CDR3. This chain connects TRBV6-5 to TRBJ2-2; 10 nucleotides align to TRBD1. The V gene end was trimmed by 5 bases and the J gene end by 5 bases; junction bases not matched to a gene: 5. CDR3 length: 15 amino acids. From germline, CDR1 is MNHEY and CDR2 SVGAGI. CDR3 bases: TGTGCCAGCAGTCCGGGACAGGGGTATACCGGGGAGCTGTTTTTT. This sequence encodes CASSPGQGYTGELFF.

This clone was seen only once. The rearrangement joins TRBV27 to TRBJ2-5, with TRBD2 identical over 13 bases. The CDR3 contains 15 residues. Trimming removed 7 bases from V and 5 bases from J; junction bases left unmatched: 7. The germline gives CDR1 MNHEY, CDR2 SMNVEV (reference sequence). The CDR3, as DNA: TGTGCCAGCACCAGGACTAGCGGGAGAGGGGAGACCCAGTACTTC. This translates into CASTRTSGRGETQYF.

This rearrangement joins TRBV7-3 to TRBJ1-2; 8 nucleotides line up with TRBD1. The CDR3 is 18 amino acids. Per the germline V gene, CDR1 is SGHTA and CDR2 is FQGTGA. V shed 1 base, J shed 6 bases, and the junction held 16 bases outside the gene matches. The chain's CDR3 is CASSLIRAGGVHYHGYTF. The CDR3 bases are TGTGCCAGCAGCTTAATTCGGGCAGGGGGCGTCCACTATCATGGCTACACCTTC. The complete variable domain, with remaining parts taken from reference TRBV7-3 and TRBJ1-2, reads GAGVSQTPSNKVTEKGKYVELRCDPISGHTALYWYRQSLGQGPEFLIYFQGTGAADDSGLPNDRFFAVRPEGSVSTLKIQRTERGDSAVYLCASSLIRAGGVHYHGYTFGSGTRLTVV.

The chain recombines TRBV28 with TRBJ1-5, with 10 bases aligning to TRBD1. Germline V gene data show CDR1 as MDHEN and CDR2 as SYDVKM. The V gene end was trimmed by 8 bases and the J gene end by 3 bases; junction bases not matched to a gene: 10. The CDR3 runs 16 residues. CDR3 bases: TGTGCCAGCGCCTCCCGGACAGGGGGTTCCAATCAGCCCCAGCATTTT. Translated, it gives CASASRTGGSNQPQHF.

This clone was counted once. The rearrangement uses TRBV15 and TRBJ2-7; D call uncertain. Germline lookup yields CDR1 LNHNV and CDR2 YYDKDF (reference sequence). V lost 0 bases and J lost 5, with 11 bases in between. The CDR3 contains 14 residues. The CDR3 loop reads CATSRDQRSDEQYF. DNA of the CDR3: TGTGCCACCAGCAGAGATCAGAGGTCCGACGAGCAGTACTTC. The whole variable domain, filled in from reference TRBV15 and TRBJ2-7, reads DAMVIQNPRYQVTQFGKPVTLSCSQTLNHNVMYWYQQKSSQAPKLLFHYYDKDFNNEADTPDNFQSRRPNTSFCFLDIRSPGLGDTAMYLCATSRDQRSDEQYFGPGTRLTVT.

The gene calls are TRBV7-9 and TRBJ1-2, with 9 bases aligning to TRBD1. CDR1 SEHNR and CDR2 FQNEAQ come from the germline V gene (reference sequence). This CDR3 has 14 amino acids. V lost 1 base to trimming and J lost 7 bases; unmatched junction nucleotides: 4. DNA of the CDR3: TGTGCCAGCAGCTTAGAAACAGGGGGCGTTGGCTACACCTTC. Residues: CASSLETGGVGYTF.

The chain is built from TRBV5-6 and TRBJ2-5; TRBD2 matches at 7 bases. The end of the DNA fits TRBJ2-7 better, so the J call may be wrong. Germline CDR1 reads SGHDT; CDR2 reads YYEEEE. The CDR3 extends over 13 amino acids. The CDR3 nucleotides read TGTGCCAGCAGCTGGACTAGTCTTGACGAGCAGTACTTC. It specifies CASSWTSLDEQYF.

A single count supports this clone. The rearrangement links TRBV5-1 to TRBJ2-7; TRBD1 agrees at 12 bases. The CDR3 loop spans 15 amino acids. CDR1 SGHRS and CDR2 YFSETQ come from the germline V gene. Unmatched junction bases numbered 4, after V lost 0 bases and J lost 6 bases. CDR3 bases: TGCGCCAGCAGCTTGGTCGGGACAGGGGGCTTCGAGCAGTACTTC. Translating gives CASSLVGTGGFEQYF.

The rearrangement links TRBV30 to TRBJ1-5, with D perhaps TRBD1 (5 bases). CDR1 is GTSNPN and CDR2 is SVGIG in the germline V gene (reference sequence). Deletions cut 1 base from V and 7 bases from J, with 14 bases between. The CDR3 runs to 14 residues. In nucleotides, the CDR3 is TGTGCCTGGAGTGACGGTGGAGGGGAACAGCCCCAGCATTTT. Protein sequence: CAWSDGGGEQPQHF.